This T cell receptor beta chain was found in a study of response to subunit inactivated influenza vaccine. General observations from the study: Authors suggested each seasonal flu vaccination may recruit only limited numbers of new T cells.

TCRdb re-analysed the RT-PCR reads in MiXCR, keeping a single row per CDR3 protein. The data contain 300,000 to 350,000 distinct CDR3 sequences, 20% to 25% of them singletons. This CDR3 is 16 amino acids long. The germline CDR1 and CDR2 sequences are SGHDT and YYEEEE. With V trimmed by 1 base and J by 1 base, 3 bases remained unmatched. Remarks on this clonotype: Its antigen remains unknown.

Sample: PBMCs from blood, taken approximately 20 months after vaccination. This rearrangement joins TRBV5-6 to TRBJ2-3, with 10 bases that match TRBD2. This receptor was obtained from a man between 50 and 75 years old who received an inactivated influenza vaccine. The CDR3, as DNA: TGTGCCAGCAGCTTGACTAGCGGGACCCGCACAGATACGCAGTATTTT. Amino acids: CASSLTSGTRTDTQYF.